Presented here are 27 T cell receptor beta chains from one specimen sequenced in a study of CD8 T cells in Susac syndrome. A quantity of roughly 0.5 to 1 ug RNA underwent reverse transcription using random hexamers. Using its own MiXCR run on the immunoSEQ multiplex PCR reads, TCRdb lists one record per CDR3 protein. The table has some 130,000 distinct CDR3 sequences, just under 95% seen once. The specimen was CD8+ T cells from PBMCs. The receptors stem from a human donor with Susac syndrome.

The chain uses TRBV7-8 and TRBJ2-7; D might be TRBD1 or TRBD2, each matching 5 bases. Looked up from germline, CDR1 is SGHVS and CDR2 is FQNEAQ. The CDR3 runs 14 residues. The ends were cut back, 5 bases at V and 3 bases at J, with 14 bases in the middle. The CDR3 nucleotides are TGTGCCAGCAGCCCCTGGGACCGGGGCTACGAGCAGTACTTC. This translates into CASSPWDRGYEQYF.

V gene TRBV30 combines with J gene TRBJ2-1; 7 nucleotides line up with TRBD2. The ends lost 0 bases at V and 8 bases at J; junction bases unmatched: 4. This CDR3 contains 13 residues. Germline V gene data show CDR1 as GTSNPN and CDR2 as SVGIG (reference sequence). This chain's CDR3 is CAWSVGGSDEQFF. As DNA, the CDR3 is TGTGCCTGGAGTGTAGGCGGGAGTGATGAGCAGTTCTTC. Together with reference TRBV30 and TRBJ2-1, the CDR3 gives the full variable domain: SQTIHQWPATLVQPVGSPLSLECTVEGTSNPNLYWYRQAAGRGLQLLFYSVGIGQISSEVPQNLSASRPQDRQFILSSKKLLLSDSGFYLCAWSVGGSDEQFFGPGTRLTVL.

V and J are TRBV28 and TRBJ2-7, with 10 bases aligning to TRBD2. CDR1 MDHEN and CDR2 SYDVKM come from the germline V gene. The CDR3 runs 17 residues. V was clipped by 6 bases and J by 7 bases; unmatched bases: 18. The CDR3 protein is CASSTPPGTSDPREQYF. CDR3 sequence (DNA): TGTGCCAGCAGCACGCCTCCGGGGACTAGCGATCCTAGGGAGCAGTACTTC.

The chain employs TRBV5-1 and TRBJ2-7, with a tentative D call TRBD2 (5 bases). Trimming took 5 bases from V and 2 from J, leaving 11 bases between them. Germline CDR1 is SGHRS and CDR2 is YFSETQ. The CDR3 runs 13 residues. In DNA form, the CDR3 reads TGCGCCAGCAGGGAGCGAGGGACCTACGAGCAGTACTTC. Translating it yields CASRERGTYEQYF.

V and J are TRBV13 and TRBJ2-3; D perhaps matches TRBD2 (6 bases). The CDR3 has 15 residues. Trimming removed 0 bases at V and 3 bases at J, with 10 bases between. CDR1 is PRHDT, CDR2 FYEKMQ, per germline (reference sequence). CDR3 sequence: CASSLGGGTTDTQYF. For the CDR3, the DNA is TGTGCCAGCAGCTTAGGTGGGGGGACGACAGATACGCAGTATTTT.

The V and J genes are TRBV27 and TRBJ2-7, with D possibly being TRBD1 (7 bases). The germline V gene encodes CDR1 MNHEY and CDR2 SMNVEV (reference sequence). This CDR3 is built from 15 residues. V shed 1 base and J shed 3 bases, with 13 bases lying between them. CDR3 protein: CASSLWTGGVYEQYF. In nucleotides, the CDR3 is TGTGCCAGCAGTTTATGGACAGGAGGGGTCTACGAGCAGTACTTC.

The V call is TRBV10-1, the J call TRBJ2-5; the D is unclear. The germline V gene encodes CDR1 WNHNN and CDR2 SYGVQD (reference sequence). CDR3 length equals 13 residues. Trimming took 3 bases from V and 4 from J, leaving 9 bases between them. CDR3 nucleotide sequence: TGCGCCAGCAGTGAACGGGCCGGAGAGACCCAGTACTTC. Its translation: CASSERAGETQYF.

This chain joins TRBV9 and TRBJ2-5, with TRBD1 identical over 9 bases. V was clipped by 3 bases and J by 3 bases; unmatched bases: 0. CDR3 length: 13 residues. The germline V gene has CDR1 SGDLS and CDR2 YYNGEE. Here the CDR3 DNA reads TGTGCCAGCAGCGGACAGGGGGAAGAGACCCAGTACTTC. Translation gives CASSGQGEETQYF.

The rearrangement uses TRBV5-4 and TRBJ2-5; D unresolved. This CDR3 region has 12 residues. Per the germline V gene, CDR1 is SGHNT and CDR2 is YYREEE (reference sequence). Trimming removed 1 base at V and 0 bases at J, with 1 base between. The CDR3 spells CASSLYQETQYF. The DNA for the CDR3 is TGTGCCAGCAGCTTGTACCAAGAGACCCAGTACTTC. Full variable domain (missing parts from reference TRBV5-4 and TRBJ2-5): ETGVTQSPTHLIKTRGQQVTLRCSSQSGHNTVSWYQQALGQGPQFIFQYYREEENGRGNFPPRFSGLQFPNYSSELNVNALELDDSALYLCASSLYQETQYFGPGTRLLVL.

The chain combines TRBV6-5 with TRBJ2-2; tentatively, D is TRBD1 (5 bases). The CDR3 covers 13 residues. V lost 9 bases and J 4 bases, leaving 12 bases between the germline ends. Germline-derived CDR1 and CDR2 are MNHEY and SVGAGI. CDR3 sequence: CASLTAFTGELFF. Written as DNA, the CDR3 is TGTGCCAGTTTGACAGCTTTCACCGGGGAGCTGTTTTTT.

The genes are TRBV20-1 and TRBJ2-1, with 8 bases that match TRBD1. The CDR3 loop spans 15 amino acids. After removal of 6 bases from V and 5 bases from J, the junction contained 12 bases not matched to a gene. Germline lookup yields CDR1 DFQATT and CDR2 SNEGSKA (reference sequence). In DNA, the CDR3 is TGCAGTGCCCCGGGGTCAGGGGGCTGGGACAATGAGCAGTTCTTC. Translating gives CSAPGSGGWDNEQFF.

The table lists this clonotype with a count of one. V and J are TRBV6-1 and TRBJ2-7; D call uncertain. This CDR3 comprises 13 residues. Germline assignment: CDR1 MNHNS and CDR2 SASEGT. V was cut by 6 bases and J by 2 bases, with 11 bases left in between. Here the CDR3 DNA reads TGTGCCAGCAGATTCGACCCCACCTACGAGCAGTACTTC. It is translated as CASRFDPTYEQYF.

The V gene is TRBV29-1, the J gene TRBJ2-5, with 7 bases lining up with TRBD2. V dropped 6 bases and J dropped 4; count of bases not matched to a gene: 8. The CDR3 has 13 residues. CDR1 SQVTM and CDR2 ANQGSEA come from the germline V gene. CDR3 in amino acids: CSVPGSSGETQYF. CDR3 nucleotide sequence: TGCAGCGTGCCGGGTTCTAGCGGAGAGACCCAGTACTTC.

In DNA form, the CDR3 reads TGTGCCAGCAGCTTAGCGGGACAGGATAATTACGAGCAGTACTTC. Translation: CASSLAGQDNYEQYF. The genes are TRBV7-9 and TRBJ2-7; 8 nucleotides line up with TRBD1. This CDR3 has 15 amino acids. Trimming removed 0 bases from V and 4 bases from J; junction bases left unmatched: 5. Germline lookup yields CDR1 SEHNR and CDR2 FQNEAQ (reference sequence).

The rearrangement links TRBV5-6 to TRBJ2-7, with D possibly being TRBD2 (6 bases). The V end was cut by 4 bases, the J end by 5 bases, with 16 bases between. The CDR3 consists of 14 residues. From germline, CDR1 is SGHDT and CDR2 YYEEEE. CDR3 in amino acids: CASSRAGREDEQYF. CDR3 in DNA: TGTGCCAGCAGCCGTGCGGGGCGGGAAGACGAGCAGTACTTC.

The chain is built from TRBV30 and TRBJ1-1; tentatively, D is TRBD1 (6 bases). Deletions cut 5 bases from V and 4 bases from J, with 20 bases between. Per germline, CDR1 GTSNPN and CDR2 SVGIG (reference sequence). There are 15 residues in the CDR3. CDR3 sequence reads: CAWQIRWGPGTEAFF. DNA of the CDR3: TGTGCCTGGCAGATCCGATGGGGGCCCGGCACTGAAGCTTTCTTT.

The table lists this clonotype with a count of one. J is TRBJ1-4 and V is TRBV7-2, with TRBD1 identical over 8 bases. CDR1 SGHTA and CDR2 FQGNSA come from the germline V gene. The V segment lost 5 bases and the J segment 8 bases; nucleotides outside the gene matches: 13. The CDR3 has 16 residues. The CDR3 protein is CASSPLDRGLWEKLFF. Here the CDR3 DNA reads TGTGCCAGCAGCCCACTTGACAGGGGTCTATGGGAAAAACTGTTTTTT. The full variable domain, completed using reference TRBV7-2 and TRBJ1-4, is GAGVSQSPSNKVTEKGKDVELRCDPISGHTALYWYRQSLGQGLEFLIYFQGNSAPDKSGLPSDRFSAERTGGSVSTLTIQRTQQEDSAVYLCASSPLDRGLWEKLFFGSGTQLSVL.

This rearrangement joins TRBV20-1 to TRBJ2-1; 8 bases line up with TRBD2. J gave up 8 bases and V 4 bases, and 7 bases lay outside the gene matches. Per the germline V gene, CDR1 is DFQATT and CDR2 is SNEGSKA (reference sequence). This CDR3 comprises 13 residues. The CDR3 DNA reads TGCAGTGCTACCGGGACTAGATTAGATGAGCAGTTCTTC. As protein: CSATGTRLDEQFF.

This chain joins TRBV28 and TRBJ2-1, with D hard to call. The CDR3 runs 13 residues. Germline loops: CDR1 MDHEN, CDR2 SYDVKM. Trimming pared 2 bases from V and 7 bases from J, leaving 9 bases between. CDR3 in DNA: TGTGCCAGCAGTTTAAACCCCTTGAATGAGCAGTTCTTC. Translated, it gives CASSLNPLNEQFF.

V is TRBV28 and J is TRBJ1-2; D is uncertain. Trimming removed 10 bases from V and 4 bases from J, with 22 bases in between. CDR3 length equals 15 residues. The germline V gene has CDR1 MDHEN and CDR2 SYDVKM. CDR3 region: CATITPRILTYGYTF. The CDR3 nucleotides read TGTGCCACAATAACACCCCGGATTCTCACCTATGGCTACACCTTC.

The chain couples TRBV7-9 to TRBJ2-7, with 7 bases identical to TRBD1. Germline assignment: CDR1 SEHNR and CDR2 FQNEAQ (reference sequence). J was trimmed by 9 bases and V by 3 bases; bases with no gene match: 5. The CDR3 totals 12 residues. The CDR3: CASSLGQSGQYF. Written as DNA, the CDR3 is TGTGCCAGCAGCTTGGGACAGAGCGGGCAGTACTTC.

The rearrangement uses TRBV29-1 and TRBJ2-1; D uncertain. Germline V gene sequence: CDR1 SQVTM, CDR2 ANQGSEA. The V end lost 4 bases, the J end lost 5 bases, and 6 bases lay between the germline ends. The CDR3 runs 11 residues. Here the CDR3 reads CSVVGDNEQFF. The CDR3 nucleotides read TGCAGCGTTGTCGGAGACAATGAGCAGTTCTTC.

J is TRBJ2-7 and V is TRBV4-1; tentatively, D is TRBD2 (6 bases). Per germline, CDR1 MGHRA and CDR2 YSYEKL. The V gene lost 3 bases and the J gene lost 3 bases, with 15 bases spanning the gap. The CDR3 runs to 15 residues. CDR3 DNA sequence: TGCGCCAGCAGCCACCGGGACTCGGTAGTCTACGAGCAGTACTTC. Amino acids: CASSHRDSVVYEQYF.

The CDR3 reads CASTDTYQETQYF. In DNA form, the CDR3 reads TGTGCCAGCACCGACACGTACCAAGAGACCCAGTACTTC. V and J are TRBV6-5 and TRBJ2-5; no definite D call. V lost 7 bases and J 0 bases, leaving 9 bases between the germline ends. Germline V lookup: CDR1 MNHEY, CDR2 SVGAGI. The CDR3 has 13 amino acids.

The chain uses TRBV13 and TRBJ2-2; 7 nucleotides agree with TRBD1. From germline, CDR1 is PRHDT and CDR2 FYEKMQ (reference sequence). The V and J ends lost 5 bases and 1 base, in that order; junction bases with no gene match: 10. The CDR3 has 17 amino acids. As DNA, the CDR3 is TGTGCCAGCAGCCCTACGGACCGGGACAGGAACACCGGGGAGCTGTTTTTT. Residues: CASSPTDRDRNTGELFF.

The chain couples TRBV18 to TRBJ1-5, with 10 bases matching TRBD1. CDR3 length equals 17 residues. Per the germline V gene, CDR1 is KGHSH and CDR2 is LQKENI. The V segment lost 3 bases and the J segment 1 base; nucleotides outside the gene matches: 6. As DNA, the CDR3 is TGTGCCAGCTCACCGATCCGACAGGGGGCAAGCAATCAGCCCCAGCATTTT. This codes for CASSPIRQGASNQPQHF.

The chain has TRBV28 and TRBJ2-7; D is ambiguous. The CDR3 is 14 residues long. Germline values: CDR1 MDHEN, CDR2 SYDVKM. V lost 6 bases to trimming and J lost 5 bases, with 17 bases between them. In DNA, the CDR3 is TGTGCCAGCAGCGATAGAGAGGTGGCCCACGAGCAGTACTTC. It specifies CASSDREVAHEQYF.